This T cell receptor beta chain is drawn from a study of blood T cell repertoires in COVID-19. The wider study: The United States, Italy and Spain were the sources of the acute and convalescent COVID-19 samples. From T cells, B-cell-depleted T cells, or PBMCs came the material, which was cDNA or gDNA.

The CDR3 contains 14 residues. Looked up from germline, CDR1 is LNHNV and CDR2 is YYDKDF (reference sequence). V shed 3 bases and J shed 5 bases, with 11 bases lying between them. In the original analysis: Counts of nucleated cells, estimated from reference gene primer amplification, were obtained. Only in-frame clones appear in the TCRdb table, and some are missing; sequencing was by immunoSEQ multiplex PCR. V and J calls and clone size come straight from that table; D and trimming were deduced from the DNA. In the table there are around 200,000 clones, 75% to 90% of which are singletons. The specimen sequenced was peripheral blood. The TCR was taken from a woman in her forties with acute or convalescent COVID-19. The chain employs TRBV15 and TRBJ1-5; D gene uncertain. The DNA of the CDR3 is TGTGCCACCAGCAGGGAGGCCCAGGATCAGCCCCAGCATTTT. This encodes CATSREAQDQPQHF.